This TCR beta chain was captured by sequencing in a study of cytomegalovirus exposure and HLA in healthy donors. The germline V gene encodes CDR1 SGHAT and CDR2 FQNNGV. The length of the CDR3 is 17 residues. The junction had 15 bases not matched to a gene; V was cut back by 1 base and J by 7 bases. In the PCR, 60 Vbeta and 13 Jbeta primers were used. Assay: immunoSEQ multiplex PCR; the TCRdb copy retains only in-frame clones and omits some. In the table there are around 130,000 clones, roughly three quarters of which are singletons. The sequenced material came from PBMCs. The chain uses TRBV11-2 and TRBJ1-2; TRBD1 agrees at 7 bases. The clonotype was recovered from an older woman in good health and CMV-seronegative. CDR3 region: CASSLAGGPSNRGGYTF. The CDR3 bases are TGTGCCAGCAGCTTAGCGGGGGGGCCATCGAACAGGGGTGGCTACACCTTC.